Listed below are T cell receptor beta chains from one sample, sequenced in a study of blood T cell repertoires in COVID-19. Some clones are missing from TCRdb's copy, which holds only in-frame ones; the method was immunoSEQ multiplex PCR. The sample lists under 500,000 clones, 85% to 90% occurring once. Sequencing input: peripheral blood. All receptors come from a woman in her 30s with acute or convalescent COVID-19. CDR3s include the opening cysteine and the closing phenylalanine or tryptophan. Fields, in order: D gene, clone size, V gene, J gene, CDR3 protein, CDR3 DNA. The D gene is left open where the match is weak. Clone size is given for some rows only: seen once, a few or many times, or a class if the clone is expanded.

.	once	TRBV5-1	TRBJ1-4	CASSFTVNEKLFF	TGCGCCAGCAGCTTCACAGTCAATGAAAAACTGTTTTTT
TRBD1	.	TRBV5-4	TRBJ2-5	CASSLYRGETQYF	TGTGCCAGCAGCTTGTACAGGGGTGAGACCCAGTACTTC
.	.	TRBV30	TRBJ1-6	CASQTGNYNSPLHF	TGTGCCAGCCAGACAGGAAACTATAATTCACCCCTCCACTTT
TRBD1	.	TRBV9	TRBJ2-1	CASSVGDRVKNEQFF	TGTGCCAGCAGCGTAGGGGACAGGGTCAAAAATGAGCAGTTCTTC
.	.	TRBV12-5	TRBJ2-2	CASGSRLGRGSTGELFF	TGTGCTAGTGGTTCGAGGTTGGGCAGGGGTTCAACCGGGGAGCTGTTTTTT
TRBD1	once	TRBV13	TRBJ1-1	CASSQDGTGGTEAFF	TGTGCCAGCAGCCAAGATGGGACAGGGGGCACTGAAGCTTTCTTT
TRBD1	.	TRBV4-1	TRBJ1-6	CASSQDPPGQLNSPLHF	TGCGCCAGCAGCCAAGATCCCCCGGGACAGCTAAATTCACCCCTCCACTTT
.	.	TRBV7-8	TRBJ1-2	CASSFRQANYGYTF	TGTGCCAGCAGCTTCAGACAGGCTAACTATGGCTACACCTTC
.	.	TRBV6-6	TRBJ1-4	CASSYVGEVEKLFF	TGTGCCAGCAGTTATGTGGGGGAGGTTGAAAAACTGTTTTTT
TRBD1	.	TRBV27	TRBJ1-1	CASSKPHRGSAEAFF	TGTGCCAGCAGTAAACCCCACAGGGGTTCGGCTGAAGCTTTCTTT
.	.	TRBV6-6	TRBJ1-2	CASSYSPQVGYTF	TGTGCCAGCAGTTACTCTCCCCAGGTTGGCTACACCTTC
.	.	TRBV6-1	TRBJ1-2	CASSGPSGLNPYGYTF	TGTGCCAGCAGTGGCCCATCGGGGTTAAACCCATATGGCTACACCTTC
.	.	TRBV2	TRBJ2-1	CASNGPVGGRNEQFF	TGTGCCAGCAACGGGCCGGTCGGGGGGCGAAATGAGCAGTTCTTC
TRBD1	.	TRBV19	TRBJ1-1	CASTSRLDRGSQAFF	TGTGCCAGTACTTCAAGGCTTGACAGGGGAAGTCAAGCTTTCTTT
.	.	TRBV6-5	TRBJ2-5	CASKNGGPGGETQYF	TGTGCCAGCAAAAACGGGGGGCCGGGCGGGGAGACCCAGTACTTC
.	.	TRBV6-1	TRBJ1-4	CASSEIGDWAFF	TGTGCCAGCAGTGAAATCGGGGACTGGGCGTTTTTT
TRBD1	many	TRBV2	TRBJ2-1	CASSGQGARNEQFF	TGTGCCAGCAGTGGACAGGGGGCGAGGAATGAGCAGTTCTTC
TRBD1	few	TRBV19	TRBJ1-5	CASRLRQGLPEPQHF	TGTGCCAGTAGGCTAAGACAGGGGCTTCCGGAGCCCCAGCATTTT
TRBD1	.	TRBV9	TRBJ2-3	CASTSTGADTQYF	TGTGCCAGCACCTCCACAGGGGCCGATACGCAGTATTTT
TRBD2	.	TRBV18	TRBJ2-3	CASSQGLAGGPFSTDTQYF	TGTGCCAGCTCGCAAGGACTAGCGGGGGGGCCGTTCTCCACAGATACGCAGTATTTT
.	.	TRBV6-6	TRBJ1-5	CASTSDSSNQPQHF	TGTGCCAGCACCTCCGACAGCAGCAATCAGCCCCAGCATTTT
TRBD1	.	TRBV6-6	TRBJ2-7	CASSYSGTGSHEQYF	TGTGCCAGCAGTTACTCCGGGACAGGGAGTCACGAGCAGTACTTC
.	.	TRBV12-3/TRBV12-4	TRBJ1-1	CASTFTGYTEAFF	TGTGCCAGCACCTTCACAGGGTACACTGAAGCTTTCTTT
.	few	TRBV5-1	TRBJ1-6	CASSIGTINSPLHF	TGCGCCAGCAGTATCGGGACAATTAATTCACCCCTCCACTTT
.	.	TRBV5-4	TRBJ1-1	CASSEGQTMNTEAFF	TGTGCCAGCAGCGAAGGACAAACCATGAACACTGAAGCTTTCTTT
TRBD2	.	TRBV3-1/TRBV3-2	TRBJ2-3	CASSSGLGATDTQYF	TGTGCCAGCAGCTCGGGACTAGGCGCCACAGATACGCAGTATTTT
TRBD1	.	TRBV27	TRBJ2-7	CASRARDSLLWYEQYF	TGTGCCAGCAGGGCTAGGGACAGCCTACTGTGGTACGAGCAGTACTTC
TRBD2	.	TRBV9	TRBJ2-5	CASSGGLAGDLETQYF	TGTGCCAGCAGCGGGGGACTAGCGGGGGATTTAGAGACCCAGTACTTC
TRBD1	.	TRBV6-6	TRBJ1-1	CASLGQENTEAFF	TGTGCCAGCCTGGGACAGGAGAACACTGAAGCTTTCTTT
.	.	TRBV12-3/TRBV12-4	TRBJ2-5	CASSLESMTQYF	TGTGCCAGCAGTTTAGAATCTATGACCCAGTACTTC
TRBD2	.	TRBV9	TRBJ2-5	CASSVGGDETQYF	TGTGCCAGCAGCGTGGGAGGGGATGAGACCCAGTACTTC
.	once	TRBV5-8	TRBJ1-2	CASSLVGTSNYGYTF	TGTGCCAGCAGCTTGGTGGGCACTTCTAACTATGGCTACACCTTC
TRBD2	.	TRBV2	TRBJ2-3	CASSGGWRGEWGTDTQYF	TGTGCCAGCAGTGGGGGTTGGCGGGGGGAGTGGGGCACAGATACGCAGTATTTT
.	.	TRBV5-4	TRBJ2-1	CASSPSFDEQFF	TGTGCCAGCAGCCCGAGTTTCGATGAGCAGTTCTTC
.	.	TRBV10-3	TRBJ2-6	CAAGPGDGANVLTF	TGTGCCGCCGGGCCAGGGGATGGGGCCAACGTCCTGACTTTC
.	.	TRBV2	TRBJ2-6	CASSGVSGANVLTF	TGTGCCAGCAGTGGAGTCTCTGGGGCCAACGTCCTGACTTTC
TRBD1	few	TRBV5-1	TRBJ1-6	CASSLGQGLSSYNSPLHF	TGCGCCAGCAGCTTGGGACAGGGCCTGAGCTCCTATAATTCACCCCTCCACTTT
.	.	TRBV5-1	TRBJ1-5	CASRAGLLRPQHF	TGCGCCAGCAGGGCGGGCCTCTTACGGCCCCAGCATTTT
TRBD1	.	TRBV6-5	TRBJ1-6	CASTPNRGNSPLHF	TGTGCCAGCACCCCTAACAGGGGAAATTCACCCCTCCACTTT
TRBD1	.	TRBV9	TRBJ1-2	CASSGDRGLDYGYTF	TGTGCCAGCAGCGGCGACAGGGGGCTTGACTATGGCTACACCTTC
.	.	TRBV21-1	TRBJ2-2	CASSQGARITGELFF	TGTGCCAGCAGCCAAGGGGCTCGGATCACCGGGGAGCTGTTTTTT
.	.	TRBV28	TRBJ1-2	CASSTPTEYGYTF	TGTGCCAGCAGTACCCCTACAGAGTATGGCTACACCTTC
.	.	TRBV19	TRBJ1-4	CASTPRGGRFYEKLFF	TGTGCCAGTACCCCGCGCGGGGGGCGTTTTTATGAAAAACTGTTTTTT
.	.	TRBV27	TRBJ2-2	CASSFGGGTGELFF	TGTGCCAGCAGTTTCGGGGGTGGGACCGGGGAGCTGTTTTTT